This TCR beta chain was captured by sequencing in a study of T-cell memory formation after mild COVID-19. Study-wide background: Clustering of TCRs was largely donor specific.

The study, taken as a whole, reports: CD4/CD8 balance held among clones contracting day 15 to 85, and later expanders leaned CD4+. Contracting CD4+ clones were located mainly in CM and EM, and CD8+ clones in EMRA.

Comment on this clonotype: Its antigen remains unknown.

Barcoded TCR alpha and TCR beta cDNA libraries with UMIs came from 5'RACE using constant-segment primers. TCRdb reprocessed the 5' RACE reads with MiXCR, giving one entry per CDR3 protein. The sample lists fewer than 60,000 distinct CDR3 sequences, roughly a quarter occurring once. The sample taken for sequencing was PBMCs or a T cell subset sorted from them (not recorded which). This clonotype was obtained from a man between 18 and 35 years old who had mild COVID-19 (a few samples of this study predate the infection). Cell type and time point are not known.

The CDR3: CASSQEGSAGSTDTQYF. CDR3 nucleotide sequence: TGTGCCAGCAGCCAAGAAGGGTCGGCGGGGAGCACAGATACGCAGTATTTT. The chain uses TRBV4-2 and TRBJ2-3, with D possibly being TRBD2 (6 bases). The CDR3 sequence is 17 residues long. Germline CDR1 and CDR2: LGHNA and YNFKEQ. V dropped 0 bases and J dropped 0 bases, with 13 bases sitting between them.